This T cell receptor beta chain stems from a study of regulatory T cells in long-lasting Graves disease. Germline loops: CDR1 SGHAT, CDR2 FQNNGV. The CDR3 length is 17 residues. V trimming: 0 bases; J trimming: 2 bases; junction bases outside the gene matches: 5. Study results and limitations: There were preferences for TRBV28, TRBJ1-2 and TRBJ2-5 in persistent disease. The TCR repertoire of persistent Graves' patients was less diverse than that of newly diagnosed ones. The number of shared public clonotypes was higher in persistent patients (roughly 2,800) than new patients (under 1,000).

CDR3-region Arm-PCR and iRepertoire HTBI primers produced the TCR beta libraries. Original handling: Identified segments across samples numbered more than 55 TRBV and more than 12 TRBJ. TCRdb independently ran MiXCR on the multiplex PCR reads; one entry per CDR3 protein. The V and J calls were determined by TCRdb, not by the authors. There are around 430,000 distinct CDR3 sequences in the sample; 20% to 25% occur only once, and around 13% lies in the top ten. A few counts support this clonotype. Its antigen is unknown. Time point indicated: persistent/refractory GD, antithyroid drugs over 5 years with positive TRAb. PBMC-extracted RNA yielded the TCR library.

The rearrangement joins TRBV11-2 to TRBJ2-1, with 9 bases that match TRBD2. The sequence was collected from a female donor with Graves disease. The input for sequencing was peripheral blood mononuclear cells (PBMCs), taken when the disease was refractory, from a patient treated with antithyroid drugs. The CDR3 nucleotides are TGTGCCAGCAGCTTAGAACAGGGACTAGCTGCCTACAATGAGCAGTTCTTC. It translates to CASSLEQGLAAYNEQFF.